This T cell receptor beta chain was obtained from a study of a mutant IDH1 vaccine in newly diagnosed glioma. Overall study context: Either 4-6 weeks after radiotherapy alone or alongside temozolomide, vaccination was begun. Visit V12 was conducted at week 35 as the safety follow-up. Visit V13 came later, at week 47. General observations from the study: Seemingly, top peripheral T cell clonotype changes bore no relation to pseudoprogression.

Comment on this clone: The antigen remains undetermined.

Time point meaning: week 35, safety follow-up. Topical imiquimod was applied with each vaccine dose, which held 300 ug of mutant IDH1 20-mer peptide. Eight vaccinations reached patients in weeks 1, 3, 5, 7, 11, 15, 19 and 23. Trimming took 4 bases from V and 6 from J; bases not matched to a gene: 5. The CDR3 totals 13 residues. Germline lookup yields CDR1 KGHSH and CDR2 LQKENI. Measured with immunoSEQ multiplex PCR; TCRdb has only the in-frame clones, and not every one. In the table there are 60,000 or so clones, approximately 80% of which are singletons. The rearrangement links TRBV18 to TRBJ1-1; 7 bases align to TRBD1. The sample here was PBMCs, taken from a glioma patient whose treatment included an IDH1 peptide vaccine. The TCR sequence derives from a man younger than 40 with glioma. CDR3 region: CASSQDRPPEAFF. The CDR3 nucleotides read TGTGCCAGCTCACAGGACAGGCCACCTGAAGCTTTCTTT.